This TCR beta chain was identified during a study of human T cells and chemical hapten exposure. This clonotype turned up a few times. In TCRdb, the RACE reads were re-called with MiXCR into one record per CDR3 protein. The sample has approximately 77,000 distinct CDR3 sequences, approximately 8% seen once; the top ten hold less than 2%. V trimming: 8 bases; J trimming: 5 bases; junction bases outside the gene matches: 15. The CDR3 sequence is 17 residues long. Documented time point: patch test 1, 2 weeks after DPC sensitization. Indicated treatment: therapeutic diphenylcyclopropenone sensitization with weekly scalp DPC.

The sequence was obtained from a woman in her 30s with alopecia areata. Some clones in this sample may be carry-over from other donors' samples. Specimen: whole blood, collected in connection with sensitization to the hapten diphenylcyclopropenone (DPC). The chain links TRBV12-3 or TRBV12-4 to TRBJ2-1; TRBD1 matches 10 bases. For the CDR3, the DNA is TGTGCCAGCGGACCTCAGGGGGGGGGACAGGGGCACAATGAGCAGTTCTTC. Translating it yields CASGPQGGGQGHNEQFF.